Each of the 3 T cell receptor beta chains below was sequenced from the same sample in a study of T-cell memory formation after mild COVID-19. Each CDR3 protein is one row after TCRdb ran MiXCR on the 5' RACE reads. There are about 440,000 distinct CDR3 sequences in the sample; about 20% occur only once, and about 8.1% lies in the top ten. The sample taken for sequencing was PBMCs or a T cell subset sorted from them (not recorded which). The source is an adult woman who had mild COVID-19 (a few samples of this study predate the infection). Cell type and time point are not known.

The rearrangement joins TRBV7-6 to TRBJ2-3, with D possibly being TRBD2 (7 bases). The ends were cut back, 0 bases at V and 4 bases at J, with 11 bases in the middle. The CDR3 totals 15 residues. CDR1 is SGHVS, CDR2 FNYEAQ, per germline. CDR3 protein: CASSLAWGGADTQYF. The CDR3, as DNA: TGTGCCAGCAGCTTAGCCTGGGGGGGCGCAGATACGCAGTATTTT.

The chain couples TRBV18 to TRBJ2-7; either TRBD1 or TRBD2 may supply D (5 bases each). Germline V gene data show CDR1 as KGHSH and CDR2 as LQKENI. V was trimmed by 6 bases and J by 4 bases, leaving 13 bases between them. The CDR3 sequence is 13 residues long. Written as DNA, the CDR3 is TGTGCCAGCTCCCTCTGGGACGGATACGAGCAGTACTTC. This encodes CASSLWDGYEQYF.

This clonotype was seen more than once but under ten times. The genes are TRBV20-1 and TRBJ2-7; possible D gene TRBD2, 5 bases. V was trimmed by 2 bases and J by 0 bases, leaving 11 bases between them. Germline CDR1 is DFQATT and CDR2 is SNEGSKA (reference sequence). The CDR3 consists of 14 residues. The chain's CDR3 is CSARTDAGSYEQYF. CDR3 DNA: TGCAGTGCTAGAACAGATGCGGGCTCCTACGAGCAGTACTTC.